The entry below gives a single TCR beta chain sequence along with its context. The TCRbeta library was prepared with unique molecular identifiers. TCRdb fed the PCR reads into MiXCR, producing one record per CDR3 protein. The repertoire holds approximately 420,000 distinct CDR3 sequences, with 11% as singletons. This sample was taken from a study of T-cell reconstitution after alpha-beta-depleted transplantation in children. V lost 4 bases to trimming and J lost 2 bases, with 6 bases between them. The CDR3 contains 14 residues. Germline V CDR1 and CDR2: MNHEY, SVGAGI. The chain carries TRBV6-5 and TRBJ2-6, with D tentatively TRBD1 (6 bases). This receptor was taken from a human donor who donated a stem cell graft to a child with acute myeloid leukemia. The sequencing here drew on PBMCs from the stem cell graft donor, taken from the stem cell graft. CDR3 residues: CASSWTAGANVLTF. CDR3 sequence (DNA): TGTGCCAGCAGTTGGACAGCTGGGGCCAACGTCCTGACTTTC.